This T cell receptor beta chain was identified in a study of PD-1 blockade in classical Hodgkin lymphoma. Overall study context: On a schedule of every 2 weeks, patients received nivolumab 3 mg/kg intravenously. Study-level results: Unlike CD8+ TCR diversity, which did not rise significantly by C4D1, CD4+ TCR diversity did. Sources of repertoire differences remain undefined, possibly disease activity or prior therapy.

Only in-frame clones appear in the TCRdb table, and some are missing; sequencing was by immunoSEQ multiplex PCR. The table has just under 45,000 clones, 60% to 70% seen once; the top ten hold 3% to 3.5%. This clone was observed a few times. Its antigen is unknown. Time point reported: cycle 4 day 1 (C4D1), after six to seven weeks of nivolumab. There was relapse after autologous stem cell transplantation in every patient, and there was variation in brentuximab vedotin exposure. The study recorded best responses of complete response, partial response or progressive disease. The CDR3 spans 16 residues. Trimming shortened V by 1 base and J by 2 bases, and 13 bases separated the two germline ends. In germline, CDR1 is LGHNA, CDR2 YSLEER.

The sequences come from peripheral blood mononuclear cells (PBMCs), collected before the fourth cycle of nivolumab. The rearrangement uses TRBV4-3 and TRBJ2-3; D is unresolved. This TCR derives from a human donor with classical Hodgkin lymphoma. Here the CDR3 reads CASSQGRDRNTDTQYF. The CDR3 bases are TGCGCCAGCAGCCAAGGGCGAGATAGAAACACAGATACGCAGTATTTT.